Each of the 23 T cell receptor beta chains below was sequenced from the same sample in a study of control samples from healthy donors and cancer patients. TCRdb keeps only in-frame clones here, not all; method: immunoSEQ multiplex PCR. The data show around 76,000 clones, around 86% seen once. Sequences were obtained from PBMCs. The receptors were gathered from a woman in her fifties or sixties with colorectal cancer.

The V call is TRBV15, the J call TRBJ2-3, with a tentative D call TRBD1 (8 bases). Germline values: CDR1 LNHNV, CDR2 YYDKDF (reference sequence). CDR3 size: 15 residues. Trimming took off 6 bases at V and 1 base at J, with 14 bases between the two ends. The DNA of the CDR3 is TGTGCCACCAGGAGGGGGGGACAGGGCACAGATACGCAGTATTTT. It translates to CATRRGGQGTDTQYF.

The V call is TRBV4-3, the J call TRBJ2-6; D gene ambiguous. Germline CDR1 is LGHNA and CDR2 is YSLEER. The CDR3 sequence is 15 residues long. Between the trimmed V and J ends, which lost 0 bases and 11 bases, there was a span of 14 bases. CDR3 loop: CASSQDYWRPHVLTF. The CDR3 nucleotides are TGCGCCAGCAGCCAAGATTACTGGCGTCCCCACGTCCTGACTTTC.

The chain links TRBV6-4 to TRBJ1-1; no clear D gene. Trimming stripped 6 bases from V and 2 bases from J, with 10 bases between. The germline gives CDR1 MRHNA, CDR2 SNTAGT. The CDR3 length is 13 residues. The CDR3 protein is CASSFKDNTEAFF. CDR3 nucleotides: TGTGCCAGCAGCTTTAAGGACAACACTGAAGCTTTCTTT.

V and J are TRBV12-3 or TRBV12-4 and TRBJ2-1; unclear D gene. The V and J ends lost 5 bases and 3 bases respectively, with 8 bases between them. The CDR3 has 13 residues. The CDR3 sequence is CASSRAIYNEQFF. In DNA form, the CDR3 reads TGTGCCAGCAGTCGAGCCATCTACAATGAGCAGTTCTTC.

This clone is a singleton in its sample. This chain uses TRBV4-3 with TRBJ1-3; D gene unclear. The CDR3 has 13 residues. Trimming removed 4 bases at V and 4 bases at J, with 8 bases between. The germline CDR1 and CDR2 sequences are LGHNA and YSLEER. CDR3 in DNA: TGCGCCAGCAGCCTCCTCCCCGGAAACACCATATATTTT. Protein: CASSLLPGNTIYF.

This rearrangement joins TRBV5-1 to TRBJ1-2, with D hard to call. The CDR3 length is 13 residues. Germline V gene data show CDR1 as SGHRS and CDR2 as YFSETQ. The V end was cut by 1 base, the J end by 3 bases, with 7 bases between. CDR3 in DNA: TGCGCCAGCAGCTTGCGGACGGACTATGGCTACACCTTC. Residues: CASSLRTDYGYTF.

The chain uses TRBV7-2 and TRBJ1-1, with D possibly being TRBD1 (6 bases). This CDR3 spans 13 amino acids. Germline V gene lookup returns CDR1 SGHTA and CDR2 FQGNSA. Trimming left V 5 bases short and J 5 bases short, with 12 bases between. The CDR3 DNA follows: TGTGCCAGCAGCCACAGGGATCGGACTGAAGCTTTCTTT. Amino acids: CASSHRDRTEAFF.

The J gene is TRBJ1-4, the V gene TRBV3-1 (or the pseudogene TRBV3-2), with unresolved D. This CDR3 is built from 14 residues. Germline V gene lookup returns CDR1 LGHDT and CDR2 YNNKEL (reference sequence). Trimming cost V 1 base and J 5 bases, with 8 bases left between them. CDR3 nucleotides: TGTGCCAGCAGCCAAGCCGGTGGGAATGAAAAACTGTTTTTT. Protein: CASSQAGGNEKLFF.

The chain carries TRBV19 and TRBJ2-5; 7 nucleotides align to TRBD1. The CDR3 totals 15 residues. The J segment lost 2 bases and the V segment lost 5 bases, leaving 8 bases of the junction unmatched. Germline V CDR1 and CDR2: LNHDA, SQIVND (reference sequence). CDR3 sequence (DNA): TGTGCCAGTAGTCCACCGGGACAGAAACAAGAGACCCAGTACTTC. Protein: CASSPPGQKQETQYF.

The CDR3 DNA reads TGTGCCAGCAGCCAATCTCTAGGTCTAAATGAGCAGTTCTTC. Its translation is CASSQSLGLNEQFF. The chain carries TRBV14 and TRBJ2-1; D is unresolved. This CDR3 contains 14 residues. Germline V CDR1 and CDR2: SGHDN, FVKESK. The ends were cut back, 2 bases at V and 7 bases at J, with 12 bases in the middle.

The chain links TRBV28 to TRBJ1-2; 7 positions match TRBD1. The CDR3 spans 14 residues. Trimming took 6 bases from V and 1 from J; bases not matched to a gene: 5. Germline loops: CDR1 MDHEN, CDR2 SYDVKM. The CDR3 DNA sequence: TGTGCCAGCAGGAGACAGGGTCTTAACTATGGCTACACCTTC. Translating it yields CASRRQGLNYGYTF.

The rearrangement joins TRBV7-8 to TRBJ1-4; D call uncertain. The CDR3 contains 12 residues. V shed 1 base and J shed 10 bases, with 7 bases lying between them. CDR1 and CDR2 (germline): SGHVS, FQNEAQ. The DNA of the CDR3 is TGTGCCAGCAGCTTAGAGATTGGAAAACTGTTTTTT. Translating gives CASSLEIGKLFF.

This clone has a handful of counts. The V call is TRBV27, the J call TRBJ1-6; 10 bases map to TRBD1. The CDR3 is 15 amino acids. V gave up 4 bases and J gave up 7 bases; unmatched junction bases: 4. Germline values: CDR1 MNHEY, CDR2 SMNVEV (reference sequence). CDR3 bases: TGTGCCAGCAGTTGGGGGACAGGGGACAATTCACCCCTCCACTTT. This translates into CASSWGTGDNSPLHF.

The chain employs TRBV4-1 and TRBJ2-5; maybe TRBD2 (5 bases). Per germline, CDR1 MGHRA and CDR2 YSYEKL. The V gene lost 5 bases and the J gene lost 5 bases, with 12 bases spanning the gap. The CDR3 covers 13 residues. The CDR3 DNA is TGCGCCAGCAGCGACCCGGGCGGGGAGACCCAGTACTTC. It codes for CASSDPGGETQYF.

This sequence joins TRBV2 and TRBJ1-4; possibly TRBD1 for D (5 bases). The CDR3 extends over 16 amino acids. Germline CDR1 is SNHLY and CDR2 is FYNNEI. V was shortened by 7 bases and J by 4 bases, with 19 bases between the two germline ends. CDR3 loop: CASTGQALWGNEKLFF. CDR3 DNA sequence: TGTGCCAGCACCGGACAAGCCCTCTGGGGTAATGAAAAACTGTTTTTT.

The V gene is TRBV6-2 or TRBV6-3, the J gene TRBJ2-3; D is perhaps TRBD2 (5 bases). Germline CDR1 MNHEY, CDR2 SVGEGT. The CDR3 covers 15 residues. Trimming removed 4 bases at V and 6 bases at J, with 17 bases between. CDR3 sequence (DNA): TGTGCCAGCAGTTCCCCCGGCGGGTCGGCGGATACGCAGTATTTT. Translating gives CASSSPGGSADTQYF.

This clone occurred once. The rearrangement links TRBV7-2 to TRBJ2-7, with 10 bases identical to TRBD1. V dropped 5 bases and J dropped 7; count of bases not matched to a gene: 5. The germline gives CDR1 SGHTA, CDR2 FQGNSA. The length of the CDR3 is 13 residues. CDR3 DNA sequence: TGTGCCAGCAGCCGGGACAGGGGCCAAGAGCAGTACGTC. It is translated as CASSRDRGQEQYV.

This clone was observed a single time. DNA of the CDR3: TGTGCCACCAGTGACCCCGGACAGGGCTCTAGCACAGATACGCAGTATTTT. This codes for CATSDPGQGSSTDTQYF. This chain connects TRBV24-1 to TRBJ2-3, with 8 nucleotides matching TRBD1. The CDR3 is made up of 17 amino acids. The germline V gene encodes CDR1 KGHDR and CDR2 SFDVKD. J was trimmed by 0 bases and V by 4 bases; bases with no gene match: 8.

The CDR3 DNA reads TGCAGCGCCGGCGTAGGGGAGAACACTGAAGCTTTCTTT. Amino acids: CSAGVGENTEAFF. The V and J genes are TRBV29-1 and TRBJ1-1, with D tentatively TRBD1 (5 bases). The CDR3 contains 13 residues. V was pared by 7 bases and J by 1 base, with 13 bases between. Germline CDR1 is SQVTM and CDR2 is ANQGSEA.

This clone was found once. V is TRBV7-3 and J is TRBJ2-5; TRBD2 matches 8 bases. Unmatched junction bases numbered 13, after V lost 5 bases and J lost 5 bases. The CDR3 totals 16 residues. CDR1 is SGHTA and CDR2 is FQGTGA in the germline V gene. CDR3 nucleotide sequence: TGTGCCAGCAGCCCCGGGGGGGCCGGGCTTCGGGAGACCCAGTACTTC. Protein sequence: CASSPGGAGLRETQYF.

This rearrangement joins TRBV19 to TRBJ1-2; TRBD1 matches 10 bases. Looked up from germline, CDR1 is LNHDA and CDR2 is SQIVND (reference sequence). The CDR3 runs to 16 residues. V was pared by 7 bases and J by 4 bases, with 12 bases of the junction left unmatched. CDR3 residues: CASTRQGAADGYGYTF. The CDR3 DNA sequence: TGTGCCAGTACCCGACAGGGGGCGGCCGATGGCTATGGCTACACCTTC. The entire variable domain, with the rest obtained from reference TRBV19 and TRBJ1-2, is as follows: DGGITQSPKYLFRKEGQNVTLSCEQNLNHDAMYWYRQDPGQGLRLIYYSQIVNDFQKGDIAEGYSVSREKKESFPLTVTSAQKNPTAFYLCASTRQGAADGYGYTFGSGTRLTVV.

The CDR3 loop reads CASSDRTGEGETQYF. The CDR3, as DNA: TGTGCCAGCAGCGATAGGACAGGAGAGGGGGAGACCCAGTACTTC. The chain employs TRBV5-5 and TRBJ2-5, with TRBD1 identical over 7 bases. V gave up 4 bases and J gave up 5 bases; unmatched junction bases: 11. The CDR3 loop spans 15 amino acids. CDR1 and CDR2 from the germline V gene are SGHKS and YYEKEE (reference sequence).

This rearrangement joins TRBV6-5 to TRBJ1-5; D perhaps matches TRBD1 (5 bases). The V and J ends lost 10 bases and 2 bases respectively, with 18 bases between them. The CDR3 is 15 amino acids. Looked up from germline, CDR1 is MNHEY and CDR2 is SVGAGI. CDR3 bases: TGTGCCACACAGACCTCGGGGGAAGGCAATCAGCCCCAGCATTTT. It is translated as CATQTSGEGNQPQHF.